Here is one TCR beta chain with its context. The data are from a study of blood T cell repertoires in COVID-19. Study context: Whether acute or convalescent, the COVID-19 samples came from the United States, Italy and Spain.

The table came from immunoSEQ multiplex PCR; TCRdb's copy has only in-frame clones and leaves some out. The sample lists around 100,000 clones, 70% to 90% occurring once. The sequence was obtained from a man aged 45-60 years with active or convalescent COVID-19. Sequenced material: peripheral blood.

CDR3 amino acids: CASRSGTGEYVHF. DNA for the CDR3: TGCGCCAGCAGGTCCGGGACAGGGGAGTATGTCCACTTT. The chain has TRBV5-1 and TRBJ1-6; 10 nucleotides match TRBD1. CDR3 length: 13 residues. V shed 5 bases, J shed 17 bases, and the junction held 10 bases outside the gene matches. Per germline, CDR1 SGHRS and CDR2 YFSETQ.